This T cell receptor beta chain came from a study of shared clonotypes between healthy human individuals. Study findings and constraints: Memory subsets generally showed lower estimated richness than naive subsets. A few donors showed sharing of approximately 4.7% of naive CD4 clonotypes. Limited genetic and exposure-history diversity came from having few donors.

The CDR3 covers 13 residues. V was shortened by 3 bases and J by 7 bases, with 13 bases between the two germline ends. CDR1 ENHRY and CDR2 SYGVKD come from the germline V gene. Each sorted subset replicate got 200 ng genomic DNA, roughly 33,000 genomes. The table came from immunoSEQ multiplex PCR; TCRdb's copy has only in-frame clones and leaves some out. This sample has 2 million to 2.5 million clones, with approximately 90% found just once. Notes on this clone: Its antigen is as yet unknown.

Source material: naive CD4+ T cells from PBMCs. Stated subset: CD45RA+ positively selected. The J gene is TRBJ2-7, the V gene TRBV10-3; D gene ambiguous. This sequence originates from a man younger than 35 in good health. Some clones in this sample may be carry-over from other donors' samples. For the CDR3, the DNA is TGTGCCATCAGTGACAGAGTGGTGCTTGAGCAGTACTTC. Its protein is CAISDRVVLEQYF.